A single sample is the source of the 15 T cell receptor beta chains below, sequenced in a study of technical replicates of blood from a few donors. Here immunoSEQ multiplex PCR was the method, and the copy in TCRdb shows in-frame clones only, minus some. The sample contains around 95,000 clones, over 85% of which appear only once. The sequenced material came from T cells isolated from PBMCs. The receptor set was obtained from a human donor in good health.

This chain joins TRBV15 and TRBJ2-1; 9 bases map to TRBD1. There are 14 residues in the CDR3. V was clipped by 1 base and J by 9 bases; unmatched bases: 4. From germline, CDR1 is LNHNV and CDR2 YYDKDF (reference sequence). DNA for the CDR3: TGTGCCACCAGCAGAGCCACAGGGGGCTTTGAGCAGTTCTTC. Translating it yields CATSRATGGFEQFF.

This clone was picked up one time. The chain recombines TRBV11-2 with TRBJ2-7; maybe TRBD1 (5 bases). This CDR3 has 14 residues. CDR1 and CDR2 from the germline V gene are SGHAT and FQNNGV. Trimming stripped 4 bases from V and 5 bases from J, with 15 bases between. DNA of the CDR3: TGTGCCAGCAGCTCCCTCAGGGTTAAGAACGAGCAGTACTTC. Amino acids: CASSSLRVKNEQYF.

This chain uses TRBV10-3 with TRBJ1-1, with D perhaps TRBD1 (5 bases). The CDR3 totals 15 residues. In germline, CDR1 is ENHRY, CDR2 SYGVKD. V lost 6 bases and J 1 base, leaving 15 bases between the germline ends. The CDR3: CAIRQGARENTEAFF. Here the CDR3 DNA reads TGTGCCATCAGGCAGGGTGCCAGGGAGAACACTGAAGCTTTCTTT.

The V gene is TRBV28, the J gene TRBJ2-6; 9 bases are a match to TRBD1. CDR1 MDHEN and CDR2 SYDVKM come from the germline V gene. The CDR3 is 17 amino acids. The ends lost 9 bases at V and 2 bases at J; junction bases unmatched: 11. The CDR3 DNA reads TGTGCCAGTATCCGGGACAGGGAAAAACCTGGGGCCAACGTCCTGACTTTC. Translated, it gives CASIRDREKPGANVLTF.

The rearrangement links TRBV15 to TRBJ1-2; the D gene is possibly TRBD1 (6 bases). Germline V CDR1 and CDR2: LNHNV, YYDKDF (reference sequence). The CDR3 totals 15 residues. Trimming took 3 bases from V and 0 from J, leaving 11 bases between them. CDR3 sequence reads: CATSRNTGPNYGYTF. CDR3 coding DNA: TGTGCCACCAGCAGGAATACAGGGCCTAACTATGGCTACACCTTC.

This clone came up once. V and J are TRBV30 and TRBJ1-2; D call uncertain. Germline V lookup: CDR1 GTSNPN, CDR2 SVGIG (reference sequence). The CDR3 loop spans 15 amino acids. V was pared by 1 base and J by 2 bases, with 14 bases between. The CDR3 bases are TGTGCCTGGAGTGGACGAATTAGGAGGAACTATGGCTACACCTTC. It yields the protein CAWSGRIRRNYGYTF.

This rearrangement joins TRBV5-1 to TRBJ2-1, with TRBD1 matching 7 bases. This CDR3 is 15 amino acids long. V lost 3 bases to trimming and J lost 0 bases; unmatched junction nucleotides: 3. The V gene's germline CDR1 is SGHRS and CDR2 YFSETQ. The CDR3 bases are TGCGCCAGCAGCTCCACAGGGGCCTCCTACAATGAGCAGTTCTTC. Translation: CASSSTGASYNEQFF.

The V call is TRBV19, the J call TRBJ1-1; no clear D gene. Germline CDR1 and CDR2: LNHDA and SQIVND (reference sequence). The V end lost 3 bases, the J end lost 3 bases, and 14 bases lay between the germline ends. The CDR3 is 15 amino acids. CDR3 coding DNA: TGTGCCAGTAGTATTTGGCCGGGAGGGCACACTGAAGCTTTCTTT. Amino acids: CASSIWPGGHTEAFF.

The V call is TRBV19, the J call TRBJ2-1, with a weak D call TRBD2 (6 bases). The length of the CDR3 is 13 residues. With 8 bases removed from V and 1 base from J, the gap between germline ends came to 9 bases. Looked up from germline, CDR1 is LNHDA and CDR2 is SQIVND (reference sequence). CDR3 DNA sequence: TGTGCCAGTCGGGACTCATCCTACAATGAGCAGTTCTTC. It translates to CASRDSSYNEQFF.

In this sample, this clone turned up a few times. This chain links TRBV7-3 with TRBJ1-1; D uncertain. Germline V gives CDR1 SGHTA, CDR2 FQGTGA. The V and J ends lost 5 bases and 10 bases respectively, with 14 bases between them. The CDR3 has 12 residues. This CDR3 is CASSPGEGTAFF. DNA for the CDR3: TGTGCCAGCAGCCCCGGGGAGGGTACAGCTTTCTTT.

J is TRBJ1-6 and V is TRBV2; 9 bases fit TRBD1. J gave up 8 bases and V 3 bases, and 2 bases lay outside the gene matches. The CDR3 extends over 14 amino acids. In germline, CDR1 is SNHLY, CDR2 FYNNEI. CDR3 region: CASSDRTGDSPLHF. DNA for the CDR3: TGTGCCAGCAGTGACAGGACAGGGGATTCACCCCTCCACTTT.

The V and J genes are TRBV21-1 and TRBJ2-4; the table's D gene call, TRBD2, was not cross checked with the DNA. TRBV21-1 represents a pseudogene. CDR3 length: 17 residues. The CDR3 DNA sequence: TGTGCCAGCAGCAAAGAGTGGCTAGGAGGGGCCAAAAACATTCAGTACTTC. Translating gives CASSKEWLGGAKNIQYF.

The chain combines TRBV10-3 with TRBJ2-3; D is ambiguous. Trimming cost V 3 bases and J 0 bases, with 7 bases left between them. This CDR3 is built from 14 residues. In germline, CDR1 is ENHRY, CDR2 SYGVKD. The CDR3 loop reads CAISEPLSTDTQYF. DNA of the CDR3: TGTGCCATCAGTGAACCGCTAAGCACAGATACGCAGTATTTT.

V gene TRBV4-1 combines with J gene TRBJ2-5, with 7 nucleotides matching TRBD1. Trimming took 3 bases from V and 3 from J; bases not matched to a gene: 7. Looked up from germline, CDR1 is MGHRA and CDR2 is YSYEKL. This CDR3 is built from 15 residues. The CDR3 DNA is TGCGCCAGCAGCCATTTAAAGGGACAGAAAGAGACCCAGTACTTC. It specifies CASSHLKGQKETQYF.

The V and J genes are TRBV25-1 and TRBJ1-1; 7 nucleotides match TRBD1. The CDR3 covers 14 residues. Germline CDR1 reads MGHDK; CDR2 reads SYGVNS. The J segment lost 6 bases and the V segment lost 3 bases, leaving 7 bases of the junction unmatched. CDR3 bases: TGTGCCAGCAGTGACCCTCGAGGGACAGCTGAAGCTTTCTTT. This encodes CASSDPRGTAEAFF. Looking up the rest from reference TRBV25-1 and TRBJ1-1 gives the full variable domain: EADIYQTPRYLVIGTGKKITLECSQTMGHDKMYWYQQDPGMELHLIHYSYGVNSTEKGDLSSESTVSRIRTEHFPLTLESARPSHTSQYLCASSDPRGTAEAFFGQGTRLTVV.